Each of the 24 T cell receptor beta chains below was sequenced from the same sample in a study of blood T cell repertoires in COVID-19. This table comes from immunoSEQ multiplex PCR, and its TCRdb copy is limited to in-frame clones, with some not included. Here the sample spans roughly 340,000 clones, about 90% being singletons. Sequenced input: peripheral blood. Source of these receptors: a woman between 65 and 79 years old with COVID-19, enrolled during active disease.

The chain uses TRBV4-1 and TRBJ2-7; the match to TRBD1 covers 8 bases. The germline CDR1 and CDR2 sequences are MGHRA and YSYEKL. V shed 1 base, J shed 3 bases, and the junction held 2 bases outside the gene matches. The CDR3 is 14 residues long. This chain's CDR3 is CASSQGDRYYEQYF. The CDR3, as DNA: TGCGCCAGCAGCCAAGGGGACAGGTACTACGAGCAGTACTTC.

The chain recombines TRBV12-3 or TRBV12-4 with TRBJ1-1; a possible D gene is TRBD1 (6 bases). The CDR3 has 13 amino acids. V gave up 7 bases and J gave up 2 bases, with 11 bases separating them. The DNA for the CDR3 is TGTGCCAGCACCCCGGGACACAACACTGAAGCTTTCTTT. It translates to CASTPGHNTEAFF.

The chain joins TRBV6-5 to TRBJ1-2; D is possibly TRBD1 (6 bases). The V gene's germline CDR1 is MNHEY and CDR2 SVGAGI. This CDR3 has 15 amino acids. V lost 6 bases and J 1 base, leaving 15 bases between the germline ends. The CDR3 reads CASRLQGHVNYGYTF. CDR3 coding DNA: TGTGCCAGCAGGCTACAGGGCCACGTTAACTATGGCTACACCTTC.

The chain uses TRBV19 and TRBJ2-3; 9 bases are a match to TRBD1. Unmatched junction bases numbered 8, after V lost 4 bases and J lost 3 bases. The CDR3 loop spans 16 amino acids. CDR1 and CDR2 from the germline V gene are LNHDA and SQIVND (reference sequence). Here the CDR3 DNA reads TGTGCCAGTAGTAGGTCACAGGGGGCGGGTACAGATACGCAGTATTTT. It specifies CASSRSQGAGTDTQYF.

The chain joins TRBV28 to TRBJ1-4, with a tentative D call TRBD1 (5 bases). The CDR3 is 13 amino acids. CDR1 MDHEN and CDR2 SYDVKM come from the germline V gene. Between the trimmed V and J ends, which lost 1 base and 11 bases, there was a span of 11 bases. The DNA of the CDR3 is TGTGCCAGCAGTTTATTGGCAGGGAGGAAACTGTTTTTT. Protein sequence: CASSLLAGRKLFF.

The chain uses TRBV5-4 and TRBJ2-7; 7 bases match TRBD1. V trimming: 7 bases; J trimming: 2 bases; junction bases outside the gene matches: 15. The CDR3 totals 16 residues. The germline CDR1 and CDR2 sequences are SGHNT and YYREEE (reference sequence). CDR3 nucleotides: TGTGCCAGCTCGTCGAGGGACAGAGAGCAACCCTACGAGCAGTACTTC. Protein product: CASSSRDREQPYEQYF.

The chain carries TRBV29-1 and TRBJ2-3, with 7 bases identical to TRBD2. Per the germline V gene, CDR1 is SQVTM and CDR2 is ANQGSEA. V lost 3 bases and J lost 5; bases outside the gene matches: 5. CDR3 size: 13 residues. CDR3 loop: CSVEGREGDTQYF. In DNA, the CDR3 is TGCAGCGTTGAGGGCAGGGAGGGAGATACGCAGTATTTT.

This chain links TRBV19 with TRBJ1-4, with D perhaps matching TRBD1 (5 bases). The CDR3 has 15 residues. Germline V gene data show CDR1 as LNHDA and CDR2 as SQIVND (reference sequence). The V gene lost 3 bases and the J gene lost 2 bases, with 10 bases spanning the gap. CDR3 amino acids: CASSMGGITNEKLFF. The CDR3 DNA reads as TGTGCCAGTAGTATGGGGGGTATCACTAATGAAAAACTGTTTTTT.

The chain carries TRBV6-6 and TRBJ2-7; 9 positions match TRBD2. The CDR3 is 14 amino acids. Germline V gene sequence: CDR1 MNHNY, CDR2 SVGAGI (reference sequence). V was clipped by 8 bases and J by 3 bases; unmatched bases: 8. The CDR3 sequence: CASHPAGGVYEQYF. Written as DNA, the CDR3 is TGTGCCAGCCACCCGGCGGGGGGGGTCTACGAGCAGTACTTC.

The chain is built from TRBV6-5 and TRBJ2-2; no clear D gene. This CDR3 spans 13 amino acids. Trimming cost V 0 bases and J 8 bases, with 7 bases left between them. Germline values: CDR1 MNHEY, CDR2 SVGAGI. The CDR3 nucleotides read TGTGCCAGCAGTTACTCCTTATTGGGGGAGCTGTTTTTT. This translates into CASSYSLLGELFF.

This clone was counted between two and nine times. The DNA for the CDR3 is TGTGCCAGCAGCCCAATTTCTAAGGGGGCCGAGCAGTACTTC. It translates to CASSPISKGAEQYF. The rearrangement uses TRBV11-2 and TRBJ2-7; TRBD1 aligns across 7 bases. This CDR3 is 14 amino acids long. In germline, CDR1 is SGHAT, CDR2 FQNNGV. V lost 5 bases to trimming and J lost 6 bases; unmatched junction nucleotides: 10.

The rearrangement uses TRBV19 and TRBJ2-5; D may be TRBD1 (6 bases). The V gene lost 6 bases and the J gene lost 3 bases, with 14 bases spanning the gap. From germline, CDR1 is LNHDA and CDR2 SQIVND (reference sequence). The CDR3 runs 14 residues. The CDR3 sequence is CASREAGGKETQYF. In nucleotides, the CDR3 is TGTGCCAGTAGAGAAGCTGGGGGCAAAGAGACCCAGTACTTC.

This chain uses TRBV28 with TRBJ1-2; weak D call: TRBD1 (5 bases). V was shortened by 1 base and J by 7 bases, with 25 bases between the two germline ends. The CDR3 sequence is 18 residues long. CDR1 is MDHEN, CDR2 SYDVKM, per germline. CDR3 region: CASSLSVGTMVRGAGYTF. DNA for the CDR3: TGTGCCAGCAGTTTATCCGTGGGGACTATGGTTCGGGGAGCTGGCTACACCTTC.

V gene TRBV6-6 combines with J gene TRBJ2-3, with 14 bases aligning to TRBD2. Germline V gene data show CDR1 as MNHNY and CDR2 as SVGAGI (reference sequence). Germline trimming cut 5 bases from V and 0 bases from J; bases unmatched to any gene: 7. The CDR3 length is 18 residues. In DNA, the CDR3 is TGTGCCAGCAGTCCCGGACTAGCGGGGGGCCTAAGCACAGATACGCAGTATTTT. Protein: CASSPGLAGGLSTDTQYF.

The CDR3 loop reads CASSTRQGLYNSPLHF. DNA for the CDR3: TGTGCCAGCAGTACCAGACAGGGGCTATATAATTCACCCCTCCACTTT. The chain is built from TRBV2 and TRBJ1-6; 8 bases agree with TRBD1. The J segment lost 4 bases and the V segment lost 5 bases, leaving 7 bases of the junction unmatched. The CDR3 runs to 16 residues. Per germline, CDR1 SNHLY and CDR2 FYNNEI.

For the CDR3, the DNA is TGTGCCAGCAGCTTGGCGACTAGCGGGGCTTGGGGTGAGCAGTTCTTC. Translated: CASSLATSGAWGEQFF. This rearrangement joins TRBV5-4 to TRBJ2-1, with 11 nucleotides matching TRBD2. The CDR3 has 16 amino acids. V shed 0 bases and J 9 bases; nucleotides not matched to a gene: 8. The germline gives CDR1 SGHNT, CDR2 YYREEE (reference sequence).

V gene TRBV28 combines with J gene TRBJ2-7, with a weak D call TRBD2 (5 bases). V lost 1 base, J lost 7 bases, and 8 bases lay in between. The CDR3 is made up of 12 amino acids. Per germline, CDR1 MDHEN and CDR2 SYDVKM. The CDR3 here is CASSLSRDEQYF. As DNA, the CDR3 is TGTGCCAGCAGTTTATCTCGGGATGAGCAGTACTTC.

V usage is TRBV21-1 and J usage is TRBJ1-2; TRBD1, the D gene given by the table, was not confirmed from the DNA. TRBV21-1 is a pseudogene segment. The CDR3 contains 13 residues. The CDR3 DNA reads as TGTGCCAGCAGCTCCCGACAGTTCTATGGCTACACCTTC. Protein: CASSSRQFYGYTF.

In nucleotides, the CDR3 is TGTGCCAGCAGCGCTAGCGGGGGGATTAGCACAGATACGCAGTATTTT. It specifies CASSASGGISTDTQYF. The chain joins TRBV9 to TRBJ2-3; 11 positions match TRBD2. The CDR3 extends over 16 amino acids. The trim removed 3 bases at V and 0 bases at J, leaving 3 bases unmatched. Germline V gene data show CDR1 as SGDLS and CDR2 as YYNGEE.

The chain has TRBV30 and TRBJ1-1; 7 positions match TRBD1. The CDR3 is 14 amino acids. Germline lookup yields CDR1 GTSNPN and CDR2 SVGIG (reference sequence). J lost 0 bases, V lost 8 bases, and 9 bases had no gene match. Written as DNA, the CDR3 is TGTGCCGGGGAGTGGGACAGTATGAACACTGAAGCTTTCTTT. Encoded protein: CAGEWDSMNTEAFF.

J is TRBJ2-1 and V is TRBV5-4, with a possible D match to TRBD2 (6 bases). The CDR3 sequence is 17 residues long. Germline V gene data show CDR1 as SGHNT and CDR2 as YYREEE (reference sequence). Trimming removed 4 bases at V and 3 bases at J, with 20 bases between. The CDR3 region is CASSPEGVVADYNEQFF. The CDR3 DNA is TGTGCCAGCAGCCCCGAAGGGGTGGTAGCGGACTACAATGAGCAGTTCTTC.

This sequence joins TRBV9 and TRBJ1-1; D is possibly TRBD1 (6 bases). The CDR3 has 14 residues. Germline lookup yields CDR1 SGDLS and CDR2 YYNGEE. Trimming took off 3 bases at V and 5 bases at J, with 14 bases between the two ends. The chain's CDR3 is CASSGSQGGTEAFF. As DNA, the CDR3 is TGTGCCAGCAGCGGATCACAGGGTGGTACTGAAGCTTTCTTT.

In the case of this clone: A junction end diverges from the germline sequence, so it may reflect a read error. This sequence joins TRBV2 and TRBJ1-2; 10 nucleotides match TRBD1. The germline V gene encodes CDR1 SNHLY and CDR2 FYNNEI. The CDR3 contains 10 residues. In DNA form, the CDR3 reads TGTGCCAGCAGATATCCGGGACAGGGGTTC. It yields the protein CASRYPGQGF.

The J gene is TRBJ1-4, the V gene TRBV7-2; possibly TRBD1 for D (6 bases). Trimming removed 5 bases at V and 1 base at J, with 11 bases between. Germline CDR1 SGHTA, CDR2 FQGNSA. The CDR3 extends over 15 amino acids. Here the CDR3 DNA reads TGTGCCAGCAGCCCACCGGGACAAACTAATGAAAAACTGTTTTTT. Its protein product is CASSPPGQTNEKLFF.